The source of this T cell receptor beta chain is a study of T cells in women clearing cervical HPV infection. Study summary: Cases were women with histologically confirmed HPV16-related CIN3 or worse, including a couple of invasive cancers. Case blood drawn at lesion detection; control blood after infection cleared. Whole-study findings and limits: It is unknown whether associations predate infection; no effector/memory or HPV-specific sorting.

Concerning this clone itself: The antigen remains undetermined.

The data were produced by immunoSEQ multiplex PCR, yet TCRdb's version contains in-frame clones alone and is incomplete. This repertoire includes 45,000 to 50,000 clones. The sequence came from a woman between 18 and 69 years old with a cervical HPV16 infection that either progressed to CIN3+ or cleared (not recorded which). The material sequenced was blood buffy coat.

The CDR3 DNA, read in part, is TGTGCCACCGGGGGACAGGGGTTGGAGACC. It encodes CATGGQGLET. The full-length CDR3 reads as CATGGQGLETQYF. The rearrangement uses TRBV15 and TRBJ2-5; 10 nucleotides match TRBD1. The read finishes 3 residues shy of the CDR3 end, and the germline J gene is used to complete it. The CDR3 covers 13 residues. Trimming cost V 8 bases and J 5 bases; bases outside gene matches: 5. Germline V gene data show CDR1 as LNHNV and CDR2 as YYDKDF (reference sequence).